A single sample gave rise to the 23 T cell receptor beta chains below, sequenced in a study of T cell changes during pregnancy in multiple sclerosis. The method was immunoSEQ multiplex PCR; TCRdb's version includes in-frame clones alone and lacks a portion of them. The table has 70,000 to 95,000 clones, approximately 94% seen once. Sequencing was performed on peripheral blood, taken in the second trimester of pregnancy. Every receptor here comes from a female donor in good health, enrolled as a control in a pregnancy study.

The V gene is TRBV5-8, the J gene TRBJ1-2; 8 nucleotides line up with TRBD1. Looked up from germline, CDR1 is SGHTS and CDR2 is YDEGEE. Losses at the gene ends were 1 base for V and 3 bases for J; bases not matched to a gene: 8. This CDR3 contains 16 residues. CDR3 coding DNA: TGTGCCAGCAGCTTGCATCGCGGCAGGGGGCACTATGGCTACACCTTC. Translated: CASSLHRGRGHYGYTF.

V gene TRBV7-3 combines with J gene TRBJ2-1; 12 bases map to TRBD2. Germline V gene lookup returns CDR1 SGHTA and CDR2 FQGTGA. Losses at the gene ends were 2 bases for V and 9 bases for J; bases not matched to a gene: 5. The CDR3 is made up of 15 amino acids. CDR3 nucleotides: TGTGCCAGCAGCTTAGGGCTAGCGGGGGGGGTTGAGCAGTTCTTC. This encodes CASSLGLAGGVEQFF. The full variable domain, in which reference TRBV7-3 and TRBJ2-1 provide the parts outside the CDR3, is GAGVSQTPSNKVTEKGKYVELRCDPISGHTALYWYRQSLGQGPEFLIYFQGTGAADDSGLPNDRFFAVRPEGSVSTLKIQRTERGDSAVYLCASSLGLAGGVEQFFGPGTRLTVL.

CDR3 in DNA: TGTGCCAGCAGTTACCCAAGACAGGGGCCGAACACTGAAGCTTTCTTT. Residues: CASSYPRQGPNTEAFF. The rearrangement links TRBV6-6 to TRBJ1-1, with 8 bases lining up with TRBD1. The V gene end was trimmed by 2 bases and the J gene end by 1 base; junction bases not matched to a gene: 6. CDR1 and CDR2 (germline): MNHNY, SVGAGI (reference sequence). The CDR3 is made up of 16 amino acids.

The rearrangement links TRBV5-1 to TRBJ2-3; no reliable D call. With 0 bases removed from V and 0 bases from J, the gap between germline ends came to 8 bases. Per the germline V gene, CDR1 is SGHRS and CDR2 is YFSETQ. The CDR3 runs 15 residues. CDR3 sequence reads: CASSLDSLSTDTQYF. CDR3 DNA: TGCGCCAGCAGCTTGGACAGCCTTAGCACAGATACGCAGTATTTT.

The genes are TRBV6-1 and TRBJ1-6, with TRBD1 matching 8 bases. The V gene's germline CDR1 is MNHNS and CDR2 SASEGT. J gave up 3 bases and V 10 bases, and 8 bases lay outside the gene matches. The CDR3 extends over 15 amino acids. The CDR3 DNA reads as TGTGCCACTGACTCGGGACAGGTCTATAATTCACCCCTCCACTTT. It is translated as CATDSGQVYNSPLHF.

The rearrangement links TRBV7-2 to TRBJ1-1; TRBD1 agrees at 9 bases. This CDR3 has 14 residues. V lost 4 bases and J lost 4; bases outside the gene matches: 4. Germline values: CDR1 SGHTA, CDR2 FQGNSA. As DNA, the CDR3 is TGTGCCAGCAGCTCACAGGGGGCGAGCACTGAAGCTTTCTTT. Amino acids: CASSSQGASTEAFF.

The CDR3 nucleotides read TGTGCCAGTAGTATAGCATCGGGGCAGGGGGCGCGTCGGACCGGGGAGCTGTTTTTT. It codes for CASSIASGQGARRTGELFF. The chain combines TRBV19 with TRBJ2-2; 8 bases map to TRBD1. V was pared by 1 base and J by 5 bases, with 15 bases of the junction left unmatched. Germline-derived CDR1 and CDR2 are LNHDA and SQIVND (reference sequence). CDR3 length: 19 residues.

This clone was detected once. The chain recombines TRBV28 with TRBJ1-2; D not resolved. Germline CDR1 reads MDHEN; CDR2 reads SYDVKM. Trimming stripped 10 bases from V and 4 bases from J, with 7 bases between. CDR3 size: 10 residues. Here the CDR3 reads CATLSYGYTF. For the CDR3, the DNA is TGTGCCACCTTATCCTATGGCTACACCTTC.

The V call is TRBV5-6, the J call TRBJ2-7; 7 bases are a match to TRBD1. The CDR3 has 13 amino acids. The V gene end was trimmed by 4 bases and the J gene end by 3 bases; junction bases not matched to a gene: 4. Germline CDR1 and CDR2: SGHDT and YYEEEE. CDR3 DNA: TGTGCCAGCAGCCCGGGACAGAACTACGAGCAGTACTTC. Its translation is CASSPGQNYEQYF. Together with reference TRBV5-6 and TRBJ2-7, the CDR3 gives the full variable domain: DAGVTQSPTHLIKTRGQQVTLRCSPKSGHDTVSWYQQALGQGPQFIFQYYEEEERQRGNFPDRFSGHQFPNYSSELNVNALLLGDSALYLCASSPGQNYEQYFGPGTRLTVT.

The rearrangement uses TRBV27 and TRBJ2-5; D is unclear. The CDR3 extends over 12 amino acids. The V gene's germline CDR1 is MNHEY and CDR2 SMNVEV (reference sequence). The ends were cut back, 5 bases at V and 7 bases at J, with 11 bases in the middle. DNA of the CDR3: TGTGCCAGCAGTCGCCCCCTAGGGACCCAGTACTTC. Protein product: CASSRPLGTQYF.

CDR3 loop: CASSRGGGTYNEQFF. The CDR3 DNA is TGCGCCAGCAGCCGCGGTGGGGGGACCTACAATGAGCAGTTCTTC. V usage is TRBV4-3 and J usage is TRBJ2-1; possibly TRBD2 for D (6 bases). V was shortened by 4 bases and J by 2 bases, with 12 bases between the two germline ends. This CDR3 contains 15 residues. In germline, CDR1 is LGHNA, CDR2 YSLEER.

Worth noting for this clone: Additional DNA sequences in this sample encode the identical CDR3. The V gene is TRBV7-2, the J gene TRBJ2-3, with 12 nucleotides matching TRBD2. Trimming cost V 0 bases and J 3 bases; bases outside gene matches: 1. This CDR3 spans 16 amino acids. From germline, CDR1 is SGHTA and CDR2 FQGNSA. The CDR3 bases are TGTGCCAGCAGCTTAGCACTAGCGGGGGGAACAGATACGCAGTATTTT. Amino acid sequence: CASSLALAGGTDTQYF.

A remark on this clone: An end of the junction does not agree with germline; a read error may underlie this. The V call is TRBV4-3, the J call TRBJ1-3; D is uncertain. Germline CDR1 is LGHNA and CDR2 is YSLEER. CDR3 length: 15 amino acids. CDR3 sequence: CASSQDRLVPEGICF. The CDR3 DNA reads TGCGCCAGCAGCCAAGATCGACTTGTACCCGAGGGTATATGTTTT.

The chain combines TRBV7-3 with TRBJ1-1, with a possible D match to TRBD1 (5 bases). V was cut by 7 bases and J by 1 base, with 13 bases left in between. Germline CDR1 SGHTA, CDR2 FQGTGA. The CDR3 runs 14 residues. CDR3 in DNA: TGTGCCAGCAAGAATCAGGGTTCGAACACTGAAGCTTTCTTT. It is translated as CASKNQGSNTEAFF.

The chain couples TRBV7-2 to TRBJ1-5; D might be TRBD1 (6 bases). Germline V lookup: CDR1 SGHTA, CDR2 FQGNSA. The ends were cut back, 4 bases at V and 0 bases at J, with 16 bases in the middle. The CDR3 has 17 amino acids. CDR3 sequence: CASSSEQGLGSNQPQHF. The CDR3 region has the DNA TGTGCCAGCAGCTCCGAACAGGGTTTAGGTAGCAATCAGCCCCAGCATTTT.

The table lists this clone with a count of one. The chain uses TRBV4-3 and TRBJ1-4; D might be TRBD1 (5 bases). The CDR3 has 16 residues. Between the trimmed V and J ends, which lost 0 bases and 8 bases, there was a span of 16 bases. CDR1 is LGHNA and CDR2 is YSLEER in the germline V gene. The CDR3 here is CASSQETHPKGEKLFF. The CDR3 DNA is TGCGCCAGCAGCCAAGAAACTCATCCCAAGGGGGAAAAACTGTTTTTT.

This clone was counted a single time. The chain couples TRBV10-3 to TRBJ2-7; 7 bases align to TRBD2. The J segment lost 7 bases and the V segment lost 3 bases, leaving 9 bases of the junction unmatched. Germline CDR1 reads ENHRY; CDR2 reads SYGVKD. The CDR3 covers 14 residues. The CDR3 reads CAISERLAAGEQYF. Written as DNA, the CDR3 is TGTGCCATCAGTGAAAGGCTAGCGGCTGGGGAGCAGTACTTC.

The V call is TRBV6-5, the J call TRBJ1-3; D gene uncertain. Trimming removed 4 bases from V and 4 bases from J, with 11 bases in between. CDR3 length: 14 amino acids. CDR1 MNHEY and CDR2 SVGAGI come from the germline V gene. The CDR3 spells CASSSGMGGNTIYF. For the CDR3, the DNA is TGTGCCAGCAGTTCCGGGATGGGCGGAAACACCATATATTTT.

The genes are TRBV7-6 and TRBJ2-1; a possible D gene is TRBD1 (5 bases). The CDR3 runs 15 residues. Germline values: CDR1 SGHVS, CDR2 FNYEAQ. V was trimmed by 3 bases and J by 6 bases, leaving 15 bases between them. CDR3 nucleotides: TGTGCCAGCAGCTTGGGGCAGGGCTCAGGCAATGAGCAGTTCTTC. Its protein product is CASSLGQGSGNEQFF. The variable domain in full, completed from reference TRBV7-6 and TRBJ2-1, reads GAGVSQSPRYKVTKRGQDVALRCDPISGHVSLYWYRQALGQGPEFLTYFNYEAQQDKSGLPNDRFSAERPEGSISTLTIQRTEQRDSAMYRCASSLGQGSGNEQFFGPGTRLTVL.

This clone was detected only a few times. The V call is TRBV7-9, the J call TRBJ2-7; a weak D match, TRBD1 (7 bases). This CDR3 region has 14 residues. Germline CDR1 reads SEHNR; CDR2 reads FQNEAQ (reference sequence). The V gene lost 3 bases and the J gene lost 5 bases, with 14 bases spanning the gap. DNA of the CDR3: TGTGCCAGCAGCTTCCAGGGGGGCGGTGACGAGCAGTACTTC. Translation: CASSFQGGGDEQYF.

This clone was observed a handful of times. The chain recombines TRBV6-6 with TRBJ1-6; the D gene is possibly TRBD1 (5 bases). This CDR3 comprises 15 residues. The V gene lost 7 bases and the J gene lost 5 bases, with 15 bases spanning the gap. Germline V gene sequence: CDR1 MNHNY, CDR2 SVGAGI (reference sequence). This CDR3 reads CASTLGTLDNSPLHF. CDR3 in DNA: TGTGCCAGCACCTTGGGGACTCTTGATAATTCACCCCTCCACTTT.

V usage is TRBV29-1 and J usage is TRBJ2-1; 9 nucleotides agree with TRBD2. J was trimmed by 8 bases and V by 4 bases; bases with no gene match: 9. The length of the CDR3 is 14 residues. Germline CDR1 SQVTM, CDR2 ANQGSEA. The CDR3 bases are TGCAGCGTTGTGATTGCGGGGGGGGTAGATGAGCAGTTCTTC. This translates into CSVVIAGGVDEQFF.

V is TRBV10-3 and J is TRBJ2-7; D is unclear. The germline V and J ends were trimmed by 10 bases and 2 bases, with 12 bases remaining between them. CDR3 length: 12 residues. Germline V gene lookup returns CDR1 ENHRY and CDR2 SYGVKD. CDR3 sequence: CARPGFPYEQYF. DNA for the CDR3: TGTGCCAGGCCCGGGTTTCCCTACGAGCAGTACTTC.